This paragraph reports one TCR beta chain. This clone qualifies as large (0.1 to 1%). Its antigen has not been determined. Base qualities are not provided; no much larger clone lies one nucleotide away. These data belong to a study of T cells in narcolepsy (dated by TCRdb to the late 2010s). About the full investigation: Patients with narcolepsy type 1 or type 2 (NT1, NT2) were enrolled in the study together with healthy control donors. To look for autoreactive T cells in narcolepsy patients that target self-antigens of hypocretin neurons (hypocretin, TRIB2), the study used TCR Vbeta sequencing to follow clonotypes in blood and CSF.

The method behind the library was the immunoSEQ multiplex PCR assay. Regarding the original processing steps: For paired CSF and blood samples, clonotype sharing was expressed as the percentage of total CSF clonotypes that were also found in blood. Here the immuneACCESS table is served through TCRdb, limited to in-frame sequences with V and J called. Missing clones are a known gap in these copies; in checked studies unresolved V genes cover under half, and the rest lacks a known reason. The V and J calls and clone size are taken from that table; D and trimming were inferred from the DNA. The table for this sample lists about 180 clones; roughly 25% of them were counted only once. The ten largest clones add up to around 57% of the sample. T cells from the cerebrospinal fluid of patients were first expanded in vitro, and then CD4+ or CD8+ T cells were sorted out for TCR Vbeta sequencing. CDR1 and CDR2, looked up from the germline V gene, are SGHTA and FQGNSA. Counted from cysteine to phenylalanine, this CDR3 has 16 amino acids. Solely the CDR3 DNA is kept, with 48 bases framed from the first base. V loses 1 base, J loses 8 bases, and the germline ends lie 18 bases apart.

Findings and caveats that apply to the study as a whole: Plots that compared CSF and blood CD4+ T cell clonotypes from the same patient highlighted HCRT-specific and TRIB2-specific autoreactive clonotypes. According to the report, autoreactive clonotypes were detected serially in the blood of the same patients and of different patients, but not in healthy controls.

The chain joins TRBV7-2 to TRBJ2-4; a tentative D match to TRBD1 spans 6 bases. Sample: cultured CD4+ T cells from cerebrospinal fluid. The origin of this receptor is a human donor with narcolepsy. CDR3 loop: CASSLGVRGSGDIQYF. The nucleotide sequence is TGTGCCAGCAGCTTAGGGGTTAGGGGGTCTGGAGACATTCAGTACTTC.